This record concerns one T cell receptor (beta chain) sequence. Its antigen is not identified. Germline V gene lookup returns CDR1 SGHDT and CDR2 YYEEEE. With V trimmed by 1 base and J by 0 bases, 7 bases remained unmatched. CDR3 length: 17 residues. The sample belongs to a study of OX40 agonist ivuxolimab in advanced cancers. Study-wide context: Dose-escalation patients were diagnosed with hepatocellular carcinoma, melanoma, renal cell cancer or head and neck cancer. Age averaged approximately 60 years (range roughly 23 to 90), and roughly 82% were male. Study-level results: Among T cells, CD8+ cells averaged more expanded clones than CD4+ cells. There was clonal expansion of CD4+ and CD8+ blood T cells by week 6 at 0.1 to 3.0 mg/kg.

The data were produced by immunoSEQ multiplex PCR, yet TCRdb's version contains in-frame clones alone and is incomplete. This sample has roughly 59,000 clones; about 81% occur once, and the top ten carry roughly 1%. The material was CD4+ or CD8+ T cells sorted from blood, obtained in a trial of the OX40 agonist ivuxolimab. The V and J genes are TRBV5-6 and TRBJ2-3; 8 bases fit TRBD2. This TCR was sampled from an adult with an advanced solid tumor such as melanoma, head and neck, liver or kidney cancer. CDR3 nucleotides: TGTGCCAGCAGCTTGATTACCAGCGGGGGTAGCACAGATACGCAGTATTTT. Residues: CASSLITSGGSTDTQYF.